This T cell receptor (beta chain) was obtained from a study of beta chain features in type 1 diabetes. Isolated RNA was reverse transcribed in full, so expressed TCRB transcripts were sequenced. Measured with immunoSEQ multiplex PCR; TCRdb has only the in-frame clones, and not every one. This sample has 15,000 to 20,000 clones, with about 50% found just once. V shed 2 bases, J shed 7 bases, and the junction held 6 bases outside the gene matches. Per germline, CDR1 MNHEY and CDR2 SMNVEV (reference sequence). The CDR3 is 15 residues long. This sequence was found in a man between 18 and 35 years old in good health. The sequenced material came from stem cell memory CD4+ T cells from blood. The chain carries TRBV27 and TRBJ1-1, with TRBD1 matching 11 bases. The CDR3 spells CASSLGTGGWGEAFF. The CDR3 DNA sequence: TGTGCCAGCAGTTTAGGGACAGGGGGATGGGGTGAAGCTTTCTTT.